This TCR beta chain emerged from a study of pediatric ulcerative colitis. No immunosuppressive drugs were given to ulcerative colitis patients before diagnostic colonoscopy. The germline CDR1 and CDR2 sequences are SGHVS and FQNEAQ. This CDR3 contains 15 residues. The trim removed 5 bases at V and 8 bases at J, leaving 13 bases unmatched. This clone came up once. Its antigen is unknown. Study outcomes and limitations: All ulcerative colitis patients, but no controls, carried two rectal clonotypes. Two patients' blood samples yielded substantially fewer templates.

The survey-level immunoSEQ assay was used. The method was immunoSEQ multiplex PCR; TCRdb's version includes in-frame clones alone and lacks a portion of them. This table holds 4,500 to 5,500 clones, 89% found once. The sample comprised blood. The rearrangement uses TRBV7-8 and TRBJ1-2, with 8 nucleotides matching TRBD1. The receptor was isolated from a boy aged 10-17 years with mild ulcerative colitis. The DNA for the CDR3 is TGTGCCAGCAGCGTAACTGGACAGGGCGGAGGAGGCTACACCTTC. Encoded protein: CASSVTGQGGGGYTF. The full variable domain, with the rest looked up from reference TRBV7-8 and TRBJ1-2, is GAGVSQSPRYKVAKRGQDVALRCDPISGHVSLFWYQQALGQGPEFLTYFQNEAQLDKSGLPSDRFFAERPEGSVSTLKIQRTQQEDSAVYLCASSVTGQGGGGYTFGSGTRLTVV.